The clone carrying this TCR beta chain was counted only a few times. The antigen is unknown. Unique-molecular-identifier-tagged TCR beta cDNA libraries were used. Each CDR3 protein gets one entry after TCRdb re-called the PCR reads with MiXCR. The top ten clones hold about 7.6% of a sample with 400,000 to 500,000 distinct CDR3 sequences, 39% of them seen once. This sample was taken from a study of post-analysis software for immune sequencing data. Study-wide points: Elevated frequency relative to controls characterized roughly five TRBV segments in patients, TRBV5-6, TRBV5-1 and TRBV20-1 among them.

Per the germline V gene, CDR1 is KGHSH and CDR2 is LQKENI. The CDR3 consists of 14 residues. The V gene lost 8 bases and the J gene lost 7 bases, with 17 bases spanning the gap. Sequenced material: blood. The rearrangement links TRBV18 to TRBJ1-4; D possibly corresponds to TRBD1 (6 bases). The sequence came from a girl aged 2-15 years with multiple sclerosis. The CDR3 reads CASRLGTTLEKLFF. Written as DNA, the CDR3 is TGTGCCAGCCGTCTGGGGACAACCCTTGAAAAACTGTTTTTT.